This TCR beta chain was sequenced in a study of shared clonotypes between healthy human individuals. As for the study in general: Each donor contributed plates that comprised three CD4 naive, three CD4 memory, two CD8 naive and one CD8 memory.

The CDR3 has 13 amino acids. CDR1 and CDR2 (germline): MNHEY, SVGAGI. Trimming cost V 0 bases and J 5 bases, with 5 bases left between them. Some clones are missing from TCRdb's copy, which holds only in-frame ones; the method was immunoSEQ multiplex PCR. Seen here are over a million clones, approximately 78% observed once, and the top ten hold about 0.52%. Broader study findings: Among donors, clonotype sharing was expected to be affected by sequencing depth.

A remark on this clone: Its antigen remains unknown.

This chain connects TRBV6-5 to TRBJ1-5; D ambiguous. The sample was memory CD4+ T cells from PBMCs. Subset noted: CD45RA-negative fraction. This TCR was sampled from a man younger than 35 in good health. Some clones in this sample may be carry-over from other donors' samples. DNA of the CDR3: TGTGCCAGCAGTTACTCTGGCGATCAGCCCCAGCATTTT. As protein: CASSYSGDQPQHF.